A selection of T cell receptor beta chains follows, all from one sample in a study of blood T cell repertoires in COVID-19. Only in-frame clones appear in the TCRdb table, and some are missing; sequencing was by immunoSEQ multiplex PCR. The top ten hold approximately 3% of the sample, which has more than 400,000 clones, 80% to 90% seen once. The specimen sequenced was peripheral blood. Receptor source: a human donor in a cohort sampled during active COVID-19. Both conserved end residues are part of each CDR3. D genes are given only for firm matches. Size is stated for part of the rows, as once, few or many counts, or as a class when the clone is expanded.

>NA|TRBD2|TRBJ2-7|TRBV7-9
TGTGCCAGCAGCCCAAGTGGGGGAGGGACCTACGAGCAGTACTTC
CASSPSGGGTYEQYF
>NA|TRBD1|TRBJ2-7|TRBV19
TGTGCCAGTACCATCCGGGACAGTCCCTACGAGCAGTACTTC
CASTIRDSPYEQYF
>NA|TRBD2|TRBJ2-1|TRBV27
TGTGCCAGCAGGCAAACTAGCGGGATTAGGAATGAGCAGTTCTTC
CASRQTSGIRNEQFF
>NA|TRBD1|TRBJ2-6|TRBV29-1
TGCAGCGTTGAAATAATAAGGACAGGGAGGTCCGGGGCCAACGTCCTGACTTTC
CSVEIIRTGRSGANVLTF
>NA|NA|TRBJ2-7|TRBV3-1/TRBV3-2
TGTGCCAGCAGCCGTTGGGAGCGGACCTACGAGCAGTACTTC
CASSRWERTYEQYF
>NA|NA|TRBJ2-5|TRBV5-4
TGTGCCAGCAGCTTGGGCAGGGGGGAAGAAGAGACCCAGTACTTC
CASSLGRGEEETQYF
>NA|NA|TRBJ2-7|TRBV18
TGTGCCAGCTCACGGTCCCAGGGGTACGAGCAGTACTTC
CASSRSQGYEQYF
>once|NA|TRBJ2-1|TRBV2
TGTGCCAGCAGGGTGGGAGACCCGCCCGGGGTGGATGAGCAGTTCTTC
CASRVGDPPGVDEQFF
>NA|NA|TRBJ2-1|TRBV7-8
TGTGCCAGCAGCTCTAGGGGAGTCCCCCCGGGAGACAATGAGCAGTTCTTC
CASSSRGVPPGDNEQFF
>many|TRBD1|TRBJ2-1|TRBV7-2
TGTGCCAGCAGCTTAGCGGGACAGACTTTCCATGAGCAGTTCTTC
CASSLAGQTFHEQFF
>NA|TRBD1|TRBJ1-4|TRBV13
TGTGCCAGCAGCCCGCCGACAGGGGAAGAGACTAATGAAAAACTGTTTTTT
CASSPPTGEETNEKLFF
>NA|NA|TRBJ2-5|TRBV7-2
TGTGCCAGCAGCACACGTAGCGGACGAGAGACCCAGTACTTC
CASSTRSGRETQYF
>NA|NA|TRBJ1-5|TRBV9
TGTGCCAGCAGCGAGGGGGGGGCAGGCCCCCAGCATTTT
CASSEGGAGPQHF
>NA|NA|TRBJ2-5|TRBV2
TGTGCCAGCAGTGAAGCCGTAATGGAGACCCAGTACTTC
CASSEAVMETQYF
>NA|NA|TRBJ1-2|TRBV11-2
TGTGCCAGCAGGCCAGCGTCAGGGGCCTATGGCTACACCTTC
CASRPASGAYGYTF
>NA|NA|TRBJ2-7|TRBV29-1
TGCAGCGTTGAAGTGATAGCAGGAGGCGAGCAGTACTTC
CSVEVIAGGEQYF
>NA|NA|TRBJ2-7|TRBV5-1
TGCGCCAGCAGCCCGACTAGCAGGGGAGTTAGCGAGCAGTACTTC
CASSPTSRGVSEQYF
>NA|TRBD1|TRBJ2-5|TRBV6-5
TGTGCCAGCAGTTCCGGACAGGGGGGAGAGACCCAGTACTTC
CASSSGQGGETQYF
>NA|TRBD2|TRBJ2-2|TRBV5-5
TGTGCCAGCAGCCGGACTAGCGGGGGGAACACCGGGGAGCTGTTTTTT
CASSRTSGGNTGELFF
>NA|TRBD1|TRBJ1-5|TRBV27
TGTGCCAGCAGTCCAGACAGGGTTAGCAATCAGCCCCAGCATTTT
CASSPDRVSNQPQHF
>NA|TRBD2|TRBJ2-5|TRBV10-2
TGCGCCAGCAGTGAGTTCCGGACTAGCGGTACACAAGAGACCCAGTACTTC
CASSEFRTSGTQETQYF
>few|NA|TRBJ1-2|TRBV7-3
TGTGCCAGCAGCTTTTCTGCAGGGGAAGGTGGCTACACCTTC
CASSFSAGEGGYTF
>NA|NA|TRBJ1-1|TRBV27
TGTGCCAGCAGTTTCCTCGGGGTCATGAACACTGAAGCTTTCTTT
CASSFLGVMNTEAFF
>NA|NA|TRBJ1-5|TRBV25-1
TGTGCCAGCGGAACAGGGAGTAGCAATCAGCCCCAGCATTTT
CASGTGSSNQPQHF
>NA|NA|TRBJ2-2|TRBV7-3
TGTGCCAGCAGCTTATTGGGGGCCGGCGGGGAGCTGTTTTTT
CASSLLGAGGELFF
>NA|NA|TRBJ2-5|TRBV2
TGTGCCAGCAGTGATTTTAACAGGGCAGGGACCCAGTACTTC
CASSDFNRAGTQYF
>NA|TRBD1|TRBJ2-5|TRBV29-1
TGCAGCGCCCGTACCTGGGGACAGGGAAGAGAGACCCAGTACTTC
CSARTWGQGRETQYF
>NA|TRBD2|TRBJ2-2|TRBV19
TGTGCCAGTATTCTGACTAGCGGGAAAATGTACACCGGGGAGCTGTTTTTT
CASILTSGKMYTGELFF
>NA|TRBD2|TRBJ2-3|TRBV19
TGTGCCAGTAGTGCCGACTCCCGAGGGGAGGGGACAGATACGCAGTATTTT
CASSADSRGEGTDTQYF
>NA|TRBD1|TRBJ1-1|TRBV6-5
TGTGCCAGCAGTTACGCTGGGACAGGGAAGGGAGCTTTCTTT
CASSYAGTGKGAFF
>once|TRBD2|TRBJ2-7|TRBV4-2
TGTGCCAGCAGCCAGGACTGGACTAGCGGAACCTACGAGCAGTACTTC
CASSQDWTSGTYEQYF
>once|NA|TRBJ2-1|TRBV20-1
TGCAGTGCAAGTCTATCCAGGGGGCGGGAGAATGAGCAGTTCTTC
CSASLSRGRENEQFF
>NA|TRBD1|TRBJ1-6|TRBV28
TGTGCCAGCAGTTTATACCCCCAAGGACAGGGGGATTCACCCCTCCACTTT
CASSLYPQGQGDSPLHF
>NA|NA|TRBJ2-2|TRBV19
TGTGCCAGTAGTAAGTGGGGAGCCTCGAACACCGGGGAGCTGTTTTTT
CASSKWGASNTGELFF
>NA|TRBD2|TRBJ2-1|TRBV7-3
TGTGCCAGCAGCTTTCAACACGGGCGGGAGAGGGACAATGAGCAGTTCTTC
CASSFQHGRERDNEQFF
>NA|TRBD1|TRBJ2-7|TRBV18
TGTGCCAGCTCACCACAGGGGACAGGGACCTACGGGCAGTACTTC
CASSPQGTGTYGQYF
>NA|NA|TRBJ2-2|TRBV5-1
TGCGCCAGCAGCTTTCCTTTGGGAGACACCGGGGAGCTGTTTTTT
CASSFPLGDTGELFF
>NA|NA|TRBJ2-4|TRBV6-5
TGTGCCAGCCAAGACAGATTAGCCAAAAACATTCAGTACTTC
CASQDRLAKNIQYF
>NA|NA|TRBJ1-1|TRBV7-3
TGTGCCAGCAGCTTAGAAGCCGACACTGAAGCTTTCTTT
CASSLEADTEAFF
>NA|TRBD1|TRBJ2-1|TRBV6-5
TGTGCCAGCACAGGGGGACCGAGCTCCTACAATGAGCAGTTCTTC
CASTGGPSSYNEQFF